The 32 T cell receptor beta chains given below trace back to one sample, sequenced in a study of regulatory T cells in long-lasting Graves disease. Time point noted: newly diagnosed GD, antithyroid drugs for less than 3 months. PBMCs were the source of the RNA used for TCR sequencing. Sequencing libraries for TCR beta were prepared with iRepertoire HTBI primers and Arm-PCR of CDR3 regions. Each CDR3 protein is one row after TCRdb ran MiXCR on the multiplex PCR reads. The table has 250,000 to 300,000 distinct CDR3 sequences, more than 15% seen once. The sample was also linked to a second study, of T cells in Graves' hyperthyroidism and ophthalmopathy.

The material was peripheral blood mononuclear cells (PBMCs), obtained at new diagnosis, from a patient treated with antithyroid drugs. The source of these receptors is a woman aged 25 to 45 with Graves disease.

The table lists this clonotype with many counts. V and J are TRBV6-2 or TRBV6-3 and TRBJ2-1; D may correspond to TRBD1 or TRBD2 (5 bases each). The CDR3 totals 16 residues. Germline V gives CDR1 MNHEY, CDR2 SVGEGT. Trimming stripped 3 bases from V and 6 bases from J, with 18 bases between. The CDR3 sequence is CASSYPLLGDVNEQFF. CDR3 sequence (DNA): TGTGCCAGCAGTTATCCCCTTTTGGGGGACGTCAATGAGCAGTTCTTC.

About this clonotype itself: A much bigger clone sits one base away, suggesting this may be a read error. The chain uses TRBV28 and TRBJ2-1, with 7 bases fitting TRBD1. The CDR3 loop spans 13 amino acids. Trimming at V came to 4 bases and at J to 5 bases, leaving 2 bases not matched to a gene. Germline CDR1 MDHEN, CDR2 SYDVKM. This CDR3 reads CASSSTGHNEQFF. The CDR3 DNA follows: TGTGCCAGCAGTTCGACAGGGCACAATGAGCAGTTCTTC. The variable domain in full, with the rest retrieved from reference TRBV28 and TRBJ2-1, is DVKVTQSSRYLVKRTGEKVFLECVQDMDHENMFWYRQDPGLGLRLIYFSYDVKMKEKGDIPEGYSVSREKKERFSLILESASTNQTSMYLCASSSTGHNEQFFGPGTRLTVL.

The J gene is TRBJ2-3, the V gene TRBV2; D is possibly TRBD1 or TRBD2 (7 bases each). The CDR3 is 17 amino acids. Germline values: CDR1 SNHLY, CDR2 FYNNEI. V shed 4 bases and J shed 1 base, with 18 bases lying between them. The CDR3 loop reads CASSGSRGGDGTDTQYF. The CDR3, as DNA: TGTGCCAGCAGTGGGAGCAGGGGGGGGGATGGCACAGATACGCAGTATTTT. Based on the CDR3 plus reference TRBV2 and TRBJ2-3, the full variable domain is EPEVTQTPSHQVTQMGQEVILRCVPISNHLYFYWYRQILGQKVEFLVSFYNNEISEKSEIFDDQFSVERPDGSNFTLKIRSTKLEDSAMYFCASSGSRGGDGTDTQYFGPGTRLTVL.

On this clonotype: It may be a read error: a sequence one base away is much more abundant. The chain recombines TRBV7-9 with TRBJ1-4; D call uncertain. This CDR3 region has 15 residues. Looked up from germline, CDR1 is SEHNR and CDR2 is FQNEAQ (reference sequence). This CDR3 reads CASSWRSATNEKPFF. DNA of the CDR3: TGTGCCAGCAGCTGGAGGTCCGCAACTAATGAAAAACCGTTTTTT.

The gene calls are TRBV6-1 and TRBJ2-1; 9 bases map to TRBD1. Looked up from germline, CDR1 is MNHNS and CDR2 is SASEGT. The trim removed 6 bases at V and 10 bases at J, leaving 4 bases unmatched. The CDR3 covers 12 residues. The CDR3 region has the DNA TGTGCCAGCAGGCCGACAGGGGGGGAGCAGTTCTTC. This gives the protein CASRPTGGEQFF.

This clonotype was picked up a small number of times. J is TRBJ2-1 and V is TRBV18; TRBD1 matches at 9 bases. The V gene end was trimmed by 3 bases and the J gene end by 8 bases; junction bases not matched to a gene: 17. There are 18 residues in the CDR3. The germline V gene has CDR1 KGHSH and CDR2 LQKENI. CDR3 sequence: CASSPGPGTGPLGDEQFF. Here the CDR3 DNA reads TGTGCCAGCTCACCGGGTCCCGGGACAGGGCCCCTAGGGGATGAGCAGTTCTTC.

This clonotype appeared a few times. The chain recombines TRBV7-8 with TRBJ1-2; 7 positions agree with TRBD1. The CDR3 has 16 amino acids. Germline CDR1 and CDR2: SGHVS and FQNEAQ. The junction had 10 bases not matched to a gene; V was cut back by 4 bases and J by 2 bases. CDR3 DNA: TGTGCCAGCAGCTGGGACCGGGACAGACAAAACTATGGCTACACCTTC. Protein sequence: CASSWDRDRQNYGYTF.

This clonotype was picked up many times. The V and J genes are TRBV12-3 or TRBV12-4 and TRBJ1-3; D is unclear. Trimming cost V 5 bases and J 0 bases, with 11 bases left between them. This CDR3 has 15 residues. Here the CDR3 reads CASSPREHSGNTIYF. The CDR3 nucleotides read TGTGCCAGCAGTCCCCGGGAGCACTCTGGAAACACCATATATTTT.

The sample holds many counts of this clonotype. The chain is built from TRBV20-1 and TRBJ2-7; 7 nucleotides align to TRBD1. Germline V CDR1 and CDR2: DFQATT, SNEGSKA (reference sequence). V trimming: 5 bases; J trimming: 2 bases; junction bases outside the gene matches: 6. CDR3 length equals 13 residues. The CDR3 reads CSAQRDSPYEQYF. The CDR3 region has the DNA TGCAGTGCTCAGAGGGACAGTCCCTACGAGCAGTACTTC.

Ten or more counts support this clonotype. The chain recombines TRBV5-1 with TRBJ1-4; no clear D gene. CDR1 is SGHRS and CDR2 is YFSETQ in the germline V gene. V lost 6 bases and J 7 bases, leaving 13 bases between the germline ends. CDR3 size: 13 residues. As DNA, the CDR3 is TGCGCCAGCATGTTAAACTTGGGTGAAAAACTGTTTTTT. Encoded protein: CASMLNLGEKLFF.

This clonotype came up many times. The rearrangement links TRBV14 to TRBJ2-1, with 9 bases lining up with TRBD2. With V trimmed by 4 bases and J by 3 bases, 4 bases remained unmatched. This CDR3 is built from 15 residues. Germline V lookup: CDR1 SGHDN, CDR2 FVKESK. This CDR3 is CASSLERGDYNEQFF. The CDR3 DNA follows: TGTGCCAGCAGCCTCGAGCGGGGGGACTACAATGAGCAGTTCTTC.

This clonotype was seen repeatedly, ten times or more. The chain is built from TRBV19 and TRBJ1-1, with D possibly being TRBD1 (6 bases). The length of the CDR3 is 16 residues. V lost 3 bases, J lost 0 bases, and 14 bases lay in between. CDR1 is LNHDA and CDR2 is SQIVND in the germline V gene (reference sequence). CDR3 amino acids: CASSMSGGGMNTEAFF. As DNA, the CDR3 is TGTGCCAGTAGTATGAGCGGGGGCGGCATGAACACTGAAGCTTTCTTT. Full variable domain (remainder filled in from reference TRBV19 and TRBJ1-1): DGGITQSPKYLFRKEGQNVTLSCEQNLNHDAMYWYRQDPGQGLRLIYYSQIVNDFQKGDIAEGYSVSREKKESFPLTVTSAQKNPTAFYLCASSMSGGGMNTEAFFGQGTRLTVV.

This clonotype was observed many times. J is TRBJ1-1 and V is TRBV6-1, with D possibly matching TRBD1 (5 bases). V was trimmed by 10 bases and J by 5 bases, leaving 17 bases between them. Germline lookup yields CDR1 MNHNS and CDR2 SASEGT. CDR3 length equals 13 residues. CDR3 protein: CATERWGETEAFF. CDR3 in DNA: TGTGCCACCGAGAGATGGGGGGAAACTGAAGCTTTCTTT.

The rearrangement uses TRBV4-2 and TRBJ1-1, with 10 bases that match TRBD1. Germline values: CDR1 LGHNA, CDR2 YNFKEQ. This CDR3 comprises 16 residues. The V gene end was trimmed by 4 bases and the J gene end by 4 bases; junction bases not matched to a gene: 9. CDR3 protein: CASSPGQGKFSTEAFF. The CDR3 DNA reads as TGTGCCAGCAGCCCGGGACAGGGGAAGTTTAGCACTGAAGCTTTCTTT.

This clonotype was recorded many times. This chain links TRBV7-6 with TRBJ1-6; D gene unclear. The CDR3 is 14 residues long. With 5 bases removed from V and 6 bases from J, the gap between germline ends came to 11 bases. Germline loops: CDR1 SGHVS, CDR2 FNYEAQ. The CDR3 DNA is TGTGCCAGCAGCCCTGGCAGGACTAATTCACCCCTCCACTTT. It is translated as CASSPGRTNSPLHF.

This clonotype has only a few counts. CDR3 coding DNA: TGTGCCAGCAGAAGGGGTTATAATTCACCCCTCCACTTT. Amino acid sequence: CASRRGYNSPLHF. The chain employs TRBV27 and TRBJ1-6, with a tentative D call TRBD1 (5 bases). Germline V CDR1 and CDR2: MNHEY, SMNVEV (reference sequence). The CDR3 is made up of 13 amino acids. V shed 6 bases and J shed 4 bases, with 7 bases lying between them.

This clonotype appeared a few times. The chain is built from TRBV12-3 or TRBV12-4 and TRBJ2-7, with 11 positions matching TRBD2. The V segment lost 4 bases and the J segment 4 bases; nucleotides outside the gene matches: 9. This CDR3 has 16 residues. This chain's CDR3 is CASSSVAGGLSYEQYF. CDR3 coding DNA: TGTGCCAGCAGTTCCGTAGCGGGGGGGCTGTCTTACGAGCAGTACTTC.

This clonotype was picked up many times. The chain uses TRBV18 and TRBJ2-7; 8 bases map to TRBD2. Trimming took 3 bases from V and 2 from J; bases not matched to a gene: 6. Germline CDR1 and CDR2: KGHSH and LQKENI. The CDR3 is made up of 15 amino acids. The CDR3 loop reads CASSPSGATTYEQYF. CDR3 DNA sequence: TGTGCCAGCTCACCTAGCGGGGCGACCACCTACGAGCAGTACTTC.

This clonotype was detected ten times or more. This chain links TRBV18 with TRBJ2-1; no reliable D call. Germline CDR1 is KGHSH and CDR2 is LQKENI. V lost 0 bases to trimming and J lost 8 bases, with 11 bases between them. CDR3 length equals 14 residues. In DNA, the CDR3 is TGTGCCAGCTCACCACCGCCTACTTTAGATGAGCAGTTCTTC. This gives the protein CASSPPPTLDEQFF.

Many counts were recorded for this clonotype. In nucleotides, the CDR3 is TGTGCCAGCAGCTTAGTGTATGGCCGCACAGATACGCAGTATTTT. Amino acids: CASSLVYGRTDTQYF. The chain is built from TRBV7-2 and TRBJ2-3; no firm D call. The germline V and J ends were trimmed by 1 base and 1 base, with 9 bases remaining between them. The CDR3 spans 15 residues. The germline CDR1 and CDR2 sequences are SGHTA and FQGNSA.

This clonotype was recorded at least ten times. The gene calls are TRBV12-3 or TRBV12-4 and TRBJ1-2; D is undetermined. The CDR3 sequence is 14 residues long. Trimming shortened V by 6 bases and J by 4 bases, and 15 bases separated the two germline ends. As DNA, the CDR3 is TGTGCCAGCAGGGCCTCAATTCAGTCCTATGGCTACACCTTC. Protein product: CASRASIQSYGYTF.

This clonotype has a handful of counts. The J gene is TRBJ1-6, the V gene TRBV12-3 or TRBV12-4; D is ambiguous. This CDR3 is 12 amino acids long. V lost 6 bases and J lost 11, with 11 bases in between. This CDR3 is CASSKQNTPLHF. CDR3 DNA: TGTGCCAGCAGCAAACAGAATACACCCCTCCACTTT.

About this clonotype: A single base separates this from a much larger clone, so it may be a read error. The chain joins TRBV27 to TRBJ1-5; 7 bases line up with TRBD1. This CDR3 comprises 14 residues. V lost 4 bases, J lost 3 bases, and 3 bases stayed unmatched. Per germline, CDR1 MNHEY and CDR2 SMNVEV (reference sequence). The CDR3 nucleotides are TGTGCCAGCAGTTCGGGACAGACCAATCAGCCCCAGCATTTT. Protein sequence: CASSSGQTNQPQHF.

In the case of this clonotype: This could be a read error, since a much larger clone is one nucleotide away. Because the CDR3 is missing its conserved closing phenylalanine or tryptophan, this is likely a read error. Because the CDR3's place on the DNA is in doubt, the DNA is left out and the CDR3 is given as listed by TCRdb. This CDR3 is CASSPAGAQDDI. The J gene is TRBJ1-1, the V gene TRBV6-2 or TRBV6-3; the DNA was not used to check the table's D call, TRBD1. The CDR3 has 12 amino acids, counting both end residues. The germline V gene has CDR1 MNHEY and CDR2 SVGEGT.

This clonotype was picked up many times. The CDR3 DNA is TGCAGTGCTCCCGCGGAGGGTGGGTACACTGAAGCTTTCTTT. This sequence encodes CSAPAEGGYTEAFF. The rearrangement joins TRBV20-1 to TRBJ1-1; D remains unclear. Trimming shortened V by 5 bases and J by 3 bases, and 16 bases separated the two germline ends. The CDR3 is made up of 14 amino acids. Germline V gene lookup returns CDR1 DFQATT and CDR2 SNEGSKA (reference sequence).

About this clonotype: One end of the junction does not line up with germline, which may come from a read error. The chain employs TRBV7-2 and TRBJ1-1; D gene unclear. CDR1 is SGHTA, CDR2 FQGNSA, per germline. There are 14 residues in the CDR3. CDR3 region: CASSLPLSNARVDF. CDR3 bases: TGTGCCAGCAGCTTACCACTGAGCAATGCCAGAGTTGACTTT.

This clonotype has ten or more counts. This chain uses TRBV3-1 with TRBJ1-6; no reliable D call. Per the germline V gene, CDR1 is LGHDT and CDR2 is YNNKEL (reference sequence). V was trimmed by 1 base and J by 15 bases, leaving 16 bases between them. This CDR3 comprises 14 residues. The CDR3 loop is CASSQGSNFLNLHF. The CDR3, as DNA: TGTGCCAGCAGCCAAGGGAGTAACTTCCTCAACCTCCACTTT. The full variable domain, with the rest looked up from reference TRBV3-1 and TRBJ1-6, is DTAVSQTPKYLVTQMGNDKSIKCEQNLGHDTMYWYKQDSKKFLKIMFSYNNKELIINETVPNRFSPKSPDKAHLNLHINSLELGDSAVYFCASSQGSNFLNLHFGNGTRLTVT.

The table lists this clonotype with a few counts. This chain joins TRBV29-1 and TRBJ2-6; 9 bases align to TRBD1. V lost 1 base, J lost 1 base, and 17 bases stayed unmatched. CDR1 is SQVTM and CDR2 is ANQGSEA in the germline V gene. There are 21 residues in the CDR3. CDR3 bases: TGCAGCGTTGAAGCCGTCCCGGGACAGGGTACCTCTACATCTGGGGCCAACGTCCTGACTTTC. Amino acids: CSVEAVPGQGTSTSGANVLTF. Drawing the rest from reference TRBV29-1 and TRBJ2-6, the complete variable domain is SAVISQKPSRDICQRGTSLTIQCQVDSQVTMMFWYRQQPGQSLTLIATANQGSEATYESGFVIDKFPISRPNLTFSTLTVSNMSPEDSSIYLCSVEAVPGQGTSTSGANVLTFGAGSRLTVL.

In DNA, the CDR3 is TGTGCCAGCAGCGTAGATGCAGGGGGTGGTCTGTTCTTC. As protein: CASSVDAGGGLFF. This chain links TRBV9 with TRBJ2-1, with 7 nucleotides matching TRBD1. V lost 0 bases and J lost 15; bases outside the gene matches: 9. The V gene's germline CDR1 is SGDLS and CDR2 YYNGEE. The CDR3 sequence is 13 residues long.

This clonotype was seen ten or more times. V gene TRBV2 combines with J gene TRBJ2-2; D remains ambiguous. This CDR3 is built from 15 residues. CDR1 is SNHLY and CDR2 is FYNNEI in the germline V gene. The V and J ends lost 7 bases and 0 bases respectively, with 12 bases between them. The CDR3 region is CASKRQSPNTGELFF. CDR3 nucleotides: TGTGCCAGCAAACGTCAGTCCCCGAACACCGGGGAGCTGTTTTTT.

Concerning this clonotype: One base separates it from a far larger clone, so it is likely a read error. V usage is TRBV6-2 or TRBV6-3 and J usage is TRBJ1-1; no reliable D call. The CDR3 has 13 residues. Between the trimmed V and J ends, which lost 5 bases and 5 bases, there was a span of 12 bases. CDR1 and CDR2 (germline): MNHEY, SVGEGT. For the CDR3, the DNA is TGTGCCAGCAGTGAAGTCTGTCGTACTGAAGCTTTCTTT. Amino acid sequence: CASSEVCRTEAFF.

In its sample, this clonotype was seen a few times. The genes are TRBV3-1 and TRBJ2-2, with D perhaps TRBD1 (5 bases). The CDR3 has 13 amino acids. Germline V gives CDR1 LGHDT, CDR2 YNNKEL (reference sequence). Deletions cut 10 bases from V and 3 bases from J, with 12 bases between. The CDR3 DNA sequence: TGTGCCATTTCACAAGGGGACACCGGGGAGCTGTTTTTT. This gives the protein CAISQGDTGELFF.